This T cell receptor (beta chain) emerged from a study of cytomegalovirus exposure and HLA in healthy donors. Study in general: Early on, a data release was issued that held 80 million or so unique TCRs from HLA-typed donors.

Points on this clone: Its antigen is unknown.

Study observations and caveats: Some V segments, including TRBV6-2 and TRBV6-3, were excluded as indistinguishable. A later analysis found TCR association rates differed by HLA locus, highest for DRB1 and lowest for HLA-C. Among TCR beta chains, those listed as cytomegalovirus-associated numbered roughly 150.

Primers for the PCR totalled 60 Vbeta and 13 Jbeta. Produced via immunoSEQ multiplex PCR; TCRdb's table is partial and in-frame only. The table has 150,000 to 200,000 clones, 85% seen once; the top ten hold about 2%. This CDR3 is built from 16 residues. Germline V gives CDR1 MDHEN, CDR2 SYDVKM. The V segment lost 3 bases and the J segment 4 bases; nucleotides outside the gene matches: 7. The chain joins TRBV28 to TRBJ2-7; 12 nucleotides match TRBD2. The source is a woman in her fifties or sixties in good health and CMV-seronegative. Sequenced: PBMCs. This chain's CDR3 is CASSFGLAGLRYEQYF. The CDR3 DNA is TGTGCCAGCAGTTTCGGACTAGCGGGATTAAGGTACGAGCAGTACTTC.